These T cell receptor beta chains were read from a single sample in a study of graft-versus-host responses after intestinal transplantation. The protocol was immunoSEQ multiplex PCR, while the TCRdb copy is restricted to in-frame clones and leaves out a portion. The sample records about 80,000 clones, 85% to 90% being singletons. Antigens for these TCRs are unknown. Source: unstimulated CD4+ T cells sorted from spleen or lymph node cells, taken before intestinal transplant. Every receptor here comes from a human donor who received an intestinal transplant. The CDR3 runs from the conserved cysteine through the conserved F or W. A D gene is named only where the DNA matches it firmly. Size is omitted from some rows. Given values are once, few, many or a class for expanded clones.

abundance: .
j_gene: TRBJ1-1
v_gene: TRBV28
d_gene: TRBD1
CDR3nt: TGTGCCAGCAAACTGGGACAGGGGATAATGAACACTGAAGCTTTCTTT
CDR3aa: CASKLGQGIMNTEAFF

abundance: .
j_gene: TRBJ1-1
v_gene: TRBV25-1
d_gene: .
CDR3nt: TGTGCCAGCAGTGAACGAGACAGGGAAGCTTTCTTT
CDR3aa: CASSERDREAFF

abundance: .
j_gene: TRBJ2-7
v_gene: TRBV15
d_gene: .
CDR3nt: TGTGCCACCAGCAGAGAGCCGGGGAGGAACGAGCAGTACTTC
CDR3aa: CATSREPGRNEQYF

abundance: .
j_gene: TRBJ1-5
v_gene: TRBV2
d_gene: .
CDR3nt: TGTGCCAGCAGAGAAACAGACTATAGTCAGCCCCAGCATTTT
CDR3aa: CASRETDYSQPQHF

abundance: .
j_gene: TRBJ1-2
v_gene: TRBV19
d_gene: TRBD1
CDR3nt: TGTGCCAGTAGCCCCCGGGACAGAATCGGCTACACCTTC
CDR3aa: CASSPRDRIGYTF

abundance: few
j_gene: TRBJ2-7
v_gene: TRBV19
d_gene: .
CDR3nt: TGTGCCAGTAGTAACATGCTCAACGAGCAGTACTTC
CDR3aa: CASSNMLNEQYF

abundance: .
j_gene: TRBJ2-7
v_gene: TRBV9
d_gene: TRBD2
CDR3nt: TGTGCCAGCAGCGCTGGCCGGGGGGGTTCGCGAGAGCAGTACTTC
CDR3aa: CASSAGRGGSREQYF

abundance: .
j_gene: TRBJ1-3
v_gene: TRBV5-1
d_gene: .
CDR3nt: TGCGCCAGCAGCTTGGCCGGGGGCTCTGGAAACACCATATATTTT
CDR3aa: CASSLAGGSGNTIYF

abundance: .
j_gene: TRBJ2-3
v_gene: TRBV19
d_gene: .
CDR3nt: TGTGCCAGTAGTATGCGAGATTCTCGGGATACGCAGTATTTT
CDR3aa: CASSMRDSRDTQYF

abundance: .
j_gene: TRBJ1-2
v_gene: TRBV7-9
d_gene: .
CDR3nt: TGTGCCAGCAGCTCCCCCGGAGTAAACTATGGCTACACCTTC
CDR3aa: CASSSPGVNYGYTF